A selection of T cell receptor beta chains follows, all from one sample in a study of cytomegalovirus exposure and HLA in healthy donors. This table comes from immunoSEQ multiplex PCR, and its TCRdb copy is limited to in-frame clones, with some not included. Here the sample table reports roughly 27,000 clones. The sample comprised PBMCs. These receptors all stem from a man in his thirties or forties in good health and CMV-seronegative. CDR3s include the opening cysteine and the closing phenylalanine or tryptophan. Each record gives: J gene, CDR3 length, D gene, V gene, CDR3 protein, CDR3 DNA. The D gene is left open where the match is weak.

>TRBJ1-6|16|TRBD1|TRBV6-5
CASSYPGRGHNSPLHF
TGTGCCAGCAGTTATCCGGGAAGGGGGCATAATTCACCCCTCCACTTT
>TRBJ2-5|18|NA|TRBV11-3
CASSPPQGTTGFGETQYF
TGTGCCAGCAGCCCCCCCCAGGGAACTACCGGGTTCGGGGAGACCCAGTACTTC
>TRBJ2-3|15|TRBD1|TRBV7-8
CASSLAGTGTDTQYF
TGTGCCAGCAGCTTAGCGGGGACAGGCACAGATACGCAGTATTTT
>TRBJ1-2|15|NA|TRBV4-3
CASSQDYPRGKGYTF
TGCGCCAGCAGCCAAGATTACCCCAGGGGCAAGGGCTACACCTTC
>TRBJ2-7|14|NA|TRBV7-8
CASRQTGWSYEQYF
TGTGCCAGCAGACAAACAGGTTGGTCCTACGAGCAGTACTTC
>TRBJ2-7|20|TRBD1|TRBV27
CASSLVFGQGPTLKPYEQYF
TGTGCCAGCAGTTTAGTTTTTGGACAGGGGCCAACCCTAAAACCCTACGAGCAGTACTTC
>TRBJ2-7|18|NA|TRBV28
CASTVSFLGDRSSYEQYF
TGTGCCAGCACGGTCTCTTTTCTGGGTGACAGGAGTAGCTACGAGCAGTACTTC
>TRBJ2-1|20|TRBD2|TRBV19
CASSIQGLAGGRSSYNEQFF
TGTGCCAGTAGTATCCAGGGACTAGCGGGAGGCCGCAGCTCCTACAATGAGCAGTTCTTC
>TRBJ2-1|19|TRBD1|TRBV27
CASSLGQGDPPESTTEQFF
TGTGCCAGCAGTTTGGGACAGGGGGACCCGCCCGAATCCACTACAGAGCAGTTCTTC
>TRBJ2-7|14|NA|TRBV28
CASSFPTATYEQYF
TGTGCCAGCAGTTTCCCGACAGCGACCTACGAGCAGTACTTC
>TRBJ2-2|15|TRBD2|TRBV13
CASSLGLAETGELFF
TGTGCCAGCAGCTTGGGACTAGCGGAGACCGGGGAGCTGTTTTTT
>TRBJ1-2|13|NA|TRBV13
CASSLGQNYGYTF
TGTGCCAGCAGCTTAGGGCAGAACTATGGCTACACCTTC
>TRBJ1-3|16|TRBD1|TRBV28
CASSSTGTGAGNTIYF
TGTGCCAGCAGTTCCACCGGGACAGGGGCGGGAAACACCATATATTTT
>TRBJ1-2|13|NA|TRBV27
CASRRQEIGGYTF
TGTGCCAGCAGACGACAGGAAATCGGTGGCTACACCTTC
>TRBJ1-5|14|TRBD1|TRBV2
CASRRDRGHQPQHF
TGTGCCAGCAGGAGGGACAGGGGGCACCAGCCCCAGCATTTT
>TRBJ2-2|14|NA|TRBV6-6
CASTLDRNTGELFF
TGTGCCAGCACCCTGGACAGAAACACCGGGGAGCTGTTTTTT
>TRBJ1-1|17|NA|TRBV9
CASSPYPRGGAGTEAFF
TGTGCCAGCAGCCCATACCCCCGGGGGGGGGCCGGCACTGAAGCTTTCTTT
>TRBJ2-4|11|NA|TRBV6-5
CASSRENIQYF
TGTGCCAGCAGCAGGGAAAACATTCAGTACTTC
>TRBJ2-3|18|TRBD2|TRBV7-9
CASSLLLILAGEADTQYF
TGTGCCAGCAGCTTACTCCTTATACTAGCGGGAGAGGCAGATACGCAGTATTTT
>TRBJ2-1|14|TRBD2|TRBV7-2
CASSYAGGPGEQFF
TGTGCCAGCAGTTACGCGGGGGGACCAGGTGAGCAGTTCTTC
>TRBJ2-7|14|NA|TRBV4-3
CASSHYQGSYEQYF
TGCGCCAGCAGCCATTACCAGGGCTCCTACGAGCAGTACTTC
>TRBJ1-5|12|NA|TRBV27
CASRYSNQPQHF
TGTGCCAGCAGATACAGTAATCAGCCCCAGCATTTT
>TRBJ1-6|17|TRBD1|TRBV27
CASSDRVLVSYNSPLHF
TGTGCCAGCAGTGACAGGGTGCTCGTCTCCTATAATTCACCCCTCCACTTT
>TRBJ2-3|12|NA|TRBV2
CASSAIADTQYF
TGTGCCAGCAGTGCCATAGCAGATACGCAGTATTTT
>TRBJ1-2|14|NA|TRBV6-4
CASSPSGTNYGYTF
TGTGCCAGCAGCCCCTCCGGGACAAACTATGGCTACACCTTC
>TRBJ2-1|16|NA|TRBV1
CTSSQEEGPSYNEQFF
TGCACCAGCAGCCAAGAGGAGGGGCCCTCCTACAATGAGCAGTTCTTC
>TRBJ1-5|14|NA|TRBV5-5
CASSLVGGVQPQHF
TGTGCCAGCAGCTTGGTGGGGGGGGTTCAGCCCCAGCATTTT
>TRBJ2-1|16|NA|TRBV6-5
CASSYTSGTSYNEQFF
TGTGCCAGCAGTTACACCTCCGGGACTTCATACAATGAGCAGTTCTTC
>TRBJ1-2|11|NA|TRBV28
CASSRVDGYTF
TGTGCCAGCAGTCGGGTAGACGGCTACACCTTC
>TRBJ1-2|14|NA|TRBV28
CASSLWRTSGGYTF
TGTGCCAGCAGTTTATGGAGGACCTCGGGGGGCTACACCTTC
>TRBJ1-4|17|TRBD1|TRBV7-9
CASSVQGLSATNEKLFF
TGTGCCAGCAGCGTACAGGGGCTTTCCGCAACTAATGAAAAACTGTTTTTT
>TRBJ2-2|15|TRBD2|TRBV6-1
CASRDVAGGIGELFF
TGTGCCAGCAGGGACGTAGCGGGAGGGATCGGGGAGCTGTTTTTT
>TRBJ2-5|11|NA|TRBV6-1
CASSESGTQYF
TGTGCCAGCAGTGAATCCGGGACCCAGTACTTC
>TRBJ2-7|13|NA|TRBV2
CASRGQTPYEQYF
TGTGCCAGCAGAGGACAGACCCCCTACGAGCAGTACTTC
>TRBJ2-1|13|NA|TRBV5-1
CASSFTNRNEQFF
TGCGCCAGCAGCTTCACGAATCGGAATGAGCAGTTCTTC
>TRBJ1-1|15|TRBD1|TRBV7-9
CASSFATTGYTEAFF
TGTGCCAGCAGCTTCGCTACGACAGGGTACACTGAAGCTTTCTTT
>TRBJ2-5|16|NA|TRBV10-3
CAISDPKTGAQETQYF
TGTGCCATCAGTGATCCTAAGACTGGGGCCCAAGAGACCCAGTACTTC